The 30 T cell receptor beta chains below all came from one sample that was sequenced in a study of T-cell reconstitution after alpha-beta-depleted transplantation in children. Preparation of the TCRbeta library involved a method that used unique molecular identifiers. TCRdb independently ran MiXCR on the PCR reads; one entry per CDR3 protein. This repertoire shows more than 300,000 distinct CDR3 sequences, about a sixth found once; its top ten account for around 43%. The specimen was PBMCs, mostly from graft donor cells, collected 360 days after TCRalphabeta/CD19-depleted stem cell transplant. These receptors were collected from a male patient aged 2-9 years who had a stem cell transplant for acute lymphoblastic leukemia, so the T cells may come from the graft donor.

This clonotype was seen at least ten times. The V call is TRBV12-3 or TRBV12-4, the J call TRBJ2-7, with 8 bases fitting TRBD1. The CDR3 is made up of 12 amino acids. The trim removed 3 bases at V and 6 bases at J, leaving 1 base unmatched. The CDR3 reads CASSFTGGEQYF. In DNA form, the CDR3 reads TGTGCCAGCAGTTTCACAGGGGGCGAGCAGTACTTC.

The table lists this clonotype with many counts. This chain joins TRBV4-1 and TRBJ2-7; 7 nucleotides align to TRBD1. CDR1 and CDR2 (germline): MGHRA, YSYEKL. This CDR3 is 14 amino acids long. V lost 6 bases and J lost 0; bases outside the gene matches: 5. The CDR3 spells CASSQGQSSYEQYF. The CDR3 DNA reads TGCGCCAGCAGTCAGGGACAGAGCTCCTACGAGCAGTACTTC.

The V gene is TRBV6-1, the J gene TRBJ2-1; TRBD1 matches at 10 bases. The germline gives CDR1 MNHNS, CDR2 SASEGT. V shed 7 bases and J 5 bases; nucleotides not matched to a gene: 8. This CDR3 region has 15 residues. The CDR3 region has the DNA TGTGCCAGCAAGCGGATGGGACAGGGGAACAATGAGCAGTTCTTC. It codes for CASKRMGQGNNEQFF.

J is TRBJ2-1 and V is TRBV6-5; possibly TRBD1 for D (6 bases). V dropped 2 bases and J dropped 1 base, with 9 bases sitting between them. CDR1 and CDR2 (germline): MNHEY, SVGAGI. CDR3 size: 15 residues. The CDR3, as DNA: TGTGCCAGCAGTTACAGCAGGGGTTCCTACAATGAGCAGTTCTTC. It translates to CASSYSRGSYNEQFF.

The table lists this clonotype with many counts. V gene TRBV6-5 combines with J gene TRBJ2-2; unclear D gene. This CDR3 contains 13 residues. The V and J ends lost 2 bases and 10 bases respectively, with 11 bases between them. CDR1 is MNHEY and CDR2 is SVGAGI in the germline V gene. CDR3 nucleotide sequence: TGTGCCAGCAGTTACACGAGAGGTGCGGAGCTGTTTTTT. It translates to CASSYTRGAELFF.

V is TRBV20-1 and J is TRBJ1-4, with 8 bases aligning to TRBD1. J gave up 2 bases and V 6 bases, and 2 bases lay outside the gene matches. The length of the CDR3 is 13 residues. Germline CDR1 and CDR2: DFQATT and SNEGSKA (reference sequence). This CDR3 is CSAGTGTNEKLFF. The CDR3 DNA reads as TGCAGTGCAGGGACAGGTACTAATGAAAAACTGTTTTTT.

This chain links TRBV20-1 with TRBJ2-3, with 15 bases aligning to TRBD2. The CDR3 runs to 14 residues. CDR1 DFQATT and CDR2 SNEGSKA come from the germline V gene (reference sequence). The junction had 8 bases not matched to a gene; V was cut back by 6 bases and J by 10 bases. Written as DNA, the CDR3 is TGCAGTGCAAATGGACTAGCGGGAGGGGAGGCGCAGTATTTT. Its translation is CSANGLAGGEAQYF.

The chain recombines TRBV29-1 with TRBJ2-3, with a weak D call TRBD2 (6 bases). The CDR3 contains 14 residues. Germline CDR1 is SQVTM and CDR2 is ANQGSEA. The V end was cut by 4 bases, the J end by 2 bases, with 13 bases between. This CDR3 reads CSVVGGALTDTQYF. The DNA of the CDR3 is TGCAGCGTTGTTGGCGGGGCCCTCACAGATACGCAGTATTTT.

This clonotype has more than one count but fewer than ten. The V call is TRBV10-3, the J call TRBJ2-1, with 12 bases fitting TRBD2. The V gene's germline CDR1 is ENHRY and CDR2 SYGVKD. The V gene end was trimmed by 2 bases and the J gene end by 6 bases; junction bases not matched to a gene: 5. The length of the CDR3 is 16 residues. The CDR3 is CAISEPLAGGFNEQFF. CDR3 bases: TGTGCCATCAGTGAGCCGCTAGCGGGAGGGTTCAATGAGCAGTTCTTC.

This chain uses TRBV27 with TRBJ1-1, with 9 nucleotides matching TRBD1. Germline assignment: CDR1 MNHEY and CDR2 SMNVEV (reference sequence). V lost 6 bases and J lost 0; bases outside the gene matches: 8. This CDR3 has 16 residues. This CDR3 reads CASRDHRGPLNTEAFF. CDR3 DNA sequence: TGTGCCAGCAGGGACCACAGGGGGCCCCTGAACACTGAAGCTTTCTTT.

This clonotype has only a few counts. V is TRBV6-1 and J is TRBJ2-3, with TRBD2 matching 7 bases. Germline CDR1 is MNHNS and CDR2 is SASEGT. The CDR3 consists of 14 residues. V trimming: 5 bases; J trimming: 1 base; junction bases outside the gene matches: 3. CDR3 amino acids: CASSNAGGTDTQYF. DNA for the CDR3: TGTGCCAGCAGTAATGCGGGGGGCACAGATACGCAGTATTTT.

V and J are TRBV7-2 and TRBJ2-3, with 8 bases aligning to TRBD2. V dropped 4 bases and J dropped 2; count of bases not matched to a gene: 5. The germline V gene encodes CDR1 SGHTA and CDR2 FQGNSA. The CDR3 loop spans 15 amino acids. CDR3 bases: TGTGCCAGCAGCTATAGCGGGATAAACACAGATACGCAGTATTTT. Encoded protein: CASSYSGINTDTQYF.

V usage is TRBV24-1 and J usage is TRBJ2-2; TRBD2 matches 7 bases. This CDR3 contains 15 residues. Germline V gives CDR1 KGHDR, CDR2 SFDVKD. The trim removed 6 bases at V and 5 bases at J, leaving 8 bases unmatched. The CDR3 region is CATSPGTTLTGELFF. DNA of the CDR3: TGTGCCACCAGTCCCGGGACTACACTTACCGGGGAGCTGTTTTTT.

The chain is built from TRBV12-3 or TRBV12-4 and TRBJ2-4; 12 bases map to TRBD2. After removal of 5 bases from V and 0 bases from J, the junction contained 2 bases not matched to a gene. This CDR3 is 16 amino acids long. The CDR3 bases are TGTGCCAGCAGTGCTAGCGGGAGGGCAGCCAAAAACATTCAGTACTTC. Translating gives CASSASGRAAKNIQYF.

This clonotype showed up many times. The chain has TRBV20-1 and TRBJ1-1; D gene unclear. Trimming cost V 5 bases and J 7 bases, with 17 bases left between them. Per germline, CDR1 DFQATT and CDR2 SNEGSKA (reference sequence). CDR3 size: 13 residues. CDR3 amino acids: CSALIPSRIEAFF. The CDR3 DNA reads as TGCAGTGCTCTTATACCTTCAAGGATTGAAGCTTTCTTT.

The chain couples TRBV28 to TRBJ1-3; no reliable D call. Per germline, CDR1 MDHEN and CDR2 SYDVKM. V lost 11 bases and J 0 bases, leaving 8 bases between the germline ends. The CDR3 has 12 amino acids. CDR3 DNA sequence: TGTGCCGGAGACACCTCTGGAAACACCATATATTTT. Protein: CAGDTSGNTIYF. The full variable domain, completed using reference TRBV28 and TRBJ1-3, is DVKVTQSSRYLVKRTGEKVFLECVQDMDHENMFWYRQDPGLGLRLIYFSYDVKMKEKGDIPEGYSVSREKKERFSLILESASTNQTSMYLCAGDTSGNTIYFGEGSWLTVV.

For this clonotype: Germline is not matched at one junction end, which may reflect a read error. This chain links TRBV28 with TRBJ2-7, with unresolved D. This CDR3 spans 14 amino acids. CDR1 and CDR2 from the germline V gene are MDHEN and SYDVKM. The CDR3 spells CASSSAAPVPRLFF. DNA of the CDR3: TGTGCCAGCAGTTCCGCGGCCCCTGTGCCCAGACTCTTCTTC.

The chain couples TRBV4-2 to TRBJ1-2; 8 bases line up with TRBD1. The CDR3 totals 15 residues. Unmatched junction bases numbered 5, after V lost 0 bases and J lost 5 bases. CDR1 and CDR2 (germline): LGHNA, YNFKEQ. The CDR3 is CASSQDGQGGYGYTF. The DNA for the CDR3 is TGTGCCAGCAGCCAAGACGGACAGGGCGGGTATGGCTACACCTTC.

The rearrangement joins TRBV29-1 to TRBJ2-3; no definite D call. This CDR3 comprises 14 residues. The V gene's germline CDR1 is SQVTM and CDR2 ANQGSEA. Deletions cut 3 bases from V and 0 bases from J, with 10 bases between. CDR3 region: CSVEIDSSTDTQYF. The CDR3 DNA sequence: TGCAGCGTTGAGATTGACTCAAGCACAGATACGCAGTATTTT.

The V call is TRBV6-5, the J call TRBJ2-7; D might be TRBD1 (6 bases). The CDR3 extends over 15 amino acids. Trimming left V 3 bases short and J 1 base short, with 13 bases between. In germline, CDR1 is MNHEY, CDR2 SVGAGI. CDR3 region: CASSYTAGVSYEQYF. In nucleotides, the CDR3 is TGTGCCAGCAGTTATACGGCAGGGGTGTCCTACGAGCAGTACTTC.

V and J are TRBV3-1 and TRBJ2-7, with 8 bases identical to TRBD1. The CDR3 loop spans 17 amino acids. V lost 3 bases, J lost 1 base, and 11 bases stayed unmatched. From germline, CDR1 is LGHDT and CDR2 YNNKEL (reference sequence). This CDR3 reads CASSHGQGARASYEQYF. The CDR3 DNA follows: TGTGCCAGCAGCCATGGCCAGGGGGCGAGGGCGTCCTACGAGCAGTACTTC.

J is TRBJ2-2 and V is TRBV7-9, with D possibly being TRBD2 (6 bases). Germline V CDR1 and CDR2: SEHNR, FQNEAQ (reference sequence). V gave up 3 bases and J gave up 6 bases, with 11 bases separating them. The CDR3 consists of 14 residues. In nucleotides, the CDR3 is TGTGCCAGCAGCTTGCGGGCGGGGTCCGGGGAGCTGTTTTTT. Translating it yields CASSLRAGSGELFF.

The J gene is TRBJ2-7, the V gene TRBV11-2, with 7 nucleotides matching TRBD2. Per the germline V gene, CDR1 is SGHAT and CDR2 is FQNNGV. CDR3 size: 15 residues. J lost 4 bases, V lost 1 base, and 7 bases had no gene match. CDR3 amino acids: CASSLAGGGRYEQYF. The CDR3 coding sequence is TGTGCCAGCAGCTTAGCCGGCGGCGGGAGATACGAGCAGTACTTC.

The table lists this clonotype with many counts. In DNA form, the CDR3 reads TGTGCCAGCAGCGGACTAGCGGGTCCCTACGAGCAGTACTTC. Its protein product is CASSGLAGPYEQYF. The chain has TRBV28 and TRBJ2-7, with 11 bases lining up with TRBD2. The CDR3 length is 14 residues. The junction had 3 bases not matched to a gene; V was cut back by 6 bases and J by 2 bases. Germline CDR1 and CDR2: MDHEN and SYDVKM.

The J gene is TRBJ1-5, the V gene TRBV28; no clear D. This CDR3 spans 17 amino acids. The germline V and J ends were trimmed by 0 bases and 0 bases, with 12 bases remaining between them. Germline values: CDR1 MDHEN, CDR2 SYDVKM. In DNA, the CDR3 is TGTGCCAGCAGTTTATGGTTTAGGGTGTATAGCAATCAGCCCCAGCATTTT. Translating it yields CASSLWFRVYSNQPQHF. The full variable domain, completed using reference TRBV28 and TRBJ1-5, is DVKVTQSSRYLVKRTGEKVFLECVQDMDHENMFWYRQDPGLGLRLIYFSYDVKMKEKGDIPEGYSVSREKKERFSLILESASTNQTSMYLCASSLWFRVYSNQPQHFGDGTRLSIL.

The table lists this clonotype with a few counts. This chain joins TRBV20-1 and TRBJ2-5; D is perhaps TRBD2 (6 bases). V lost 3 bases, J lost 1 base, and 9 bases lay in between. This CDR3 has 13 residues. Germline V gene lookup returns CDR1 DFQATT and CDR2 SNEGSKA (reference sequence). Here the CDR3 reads CSASVAAQETQYF. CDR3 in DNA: TGCAGTGCTAGTGTAGCGGCCCAAGAGACCCAGTACTTC.

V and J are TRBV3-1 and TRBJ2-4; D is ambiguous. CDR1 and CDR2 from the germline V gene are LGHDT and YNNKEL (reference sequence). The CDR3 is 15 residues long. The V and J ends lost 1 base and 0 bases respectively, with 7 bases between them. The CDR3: CASSQGTLAKNIQYF. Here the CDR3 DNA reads TGTGCCAGCAGCCAAGGGACCCTAGCCAAAAACATTCAGTACTTC.

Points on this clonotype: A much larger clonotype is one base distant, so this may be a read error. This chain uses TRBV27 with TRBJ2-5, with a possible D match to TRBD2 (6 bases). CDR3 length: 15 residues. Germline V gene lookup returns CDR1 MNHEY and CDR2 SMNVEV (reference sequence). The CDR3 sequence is CDSSSLGGSQETQYF. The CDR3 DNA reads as TGTGACAGCAGCTCGCTGGGAGGTTCCCAAGAGACCCAGTACTTC.

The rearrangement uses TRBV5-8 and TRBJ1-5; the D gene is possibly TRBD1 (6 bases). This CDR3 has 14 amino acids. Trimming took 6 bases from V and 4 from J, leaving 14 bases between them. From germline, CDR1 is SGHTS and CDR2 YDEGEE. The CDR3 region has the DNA TGTGCCAGCAAACAAAGGGGGGCTAATCAGCCCCAGCATTTT. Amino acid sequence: CASKQRGANQPQHF.

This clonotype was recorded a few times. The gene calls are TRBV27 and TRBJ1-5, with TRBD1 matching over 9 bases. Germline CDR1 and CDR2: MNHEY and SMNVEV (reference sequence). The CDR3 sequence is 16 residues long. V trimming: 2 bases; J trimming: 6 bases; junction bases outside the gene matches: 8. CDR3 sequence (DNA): TGTGCCAGCAGTTTACTACCACAGGGGGCAGGTCAGCCCCAGCATTTT. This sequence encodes CASSLLPQGAGQPQHF.